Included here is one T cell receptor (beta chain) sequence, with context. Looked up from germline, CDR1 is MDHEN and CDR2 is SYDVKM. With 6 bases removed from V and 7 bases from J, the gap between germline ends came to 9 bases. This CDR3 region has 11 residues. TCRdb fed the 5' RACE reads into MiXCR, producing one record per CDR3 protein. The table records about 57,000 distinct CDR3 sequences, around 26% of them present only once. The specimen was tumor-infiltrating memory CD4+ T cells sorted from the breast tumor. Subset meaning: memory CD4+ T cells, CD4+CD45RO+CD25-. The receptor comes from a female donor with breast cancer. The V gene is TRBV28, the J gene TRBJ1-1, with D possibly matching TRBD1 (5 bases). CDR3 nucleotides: TGTGCCAGCAGCAGACAGTTTGAAGCTTTCTTT. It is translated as CASSRQFEAFF.